The sequence of this TCR beta chain was determined in a study of T cells in narcolepsy. Overall study: Healthy controls were enrolled alongside patients with narcolepsy type 1 or type 2.

This clone came up a few times. V lost 4 bases and J lost 13; bases outside the gene matches: 15. Germline V gene lookup returns CDR1 SGDLS and CDR2 YYNGEE. The CDR3 extends over 15 amino acids. Clones were sequenced by immunoSEQ multiplex PCR, and TCRdb holds only the in-frame ones, with some missing. The profile shows 25,000 to 35,000 clones, about four fifths of them singletons. The TCR comes from a human donor with narcolepsy. The chain combines TRBV9 with TRBJ2-1; 9 bases map to TRBD2. The sequencing sample was made of CD45RA- memory CD4+ T cells from PBMCs. This chain's CDR3 is CASSPPSSGTLLQFF. CDR3 bases: TGTGCCAGCAGCCCACCGTCTAGCGGGACCCTCTTACAGTTCTTC.